This T cell receptor beta chain was sequenced during a study of CD8 T cells in Susac syndrome. The CDR3 consists of 14 residues. Germline CDR1 reads SQVTM; CDR2 reads ANQGSEA. Germline trimming cut 7 bases from V and 4 bases from J; bases unmatched to any gene: 10. RNA was extracted with the RNeasy kit, and a quantity of roughly 0.5 to 1 ug was reverse transcribed using random hexamers. It was immunoSEQ multiplex PCR that amplified TCR beta CDR3 across 54 Vbeta and 13 Jbeta. TCRdb reanalysed the immunoSEQ multiplex PCR reads using MiXCR and keeps one entry per CDR3 protein. The sample has 230,000 or so distinct CDR3 sequences, 95% seen once. The CD8+ and CD4+ T cells were negatively isolated, with the TEMRA cells enriched by FACS.

Material: CD4+ T cells from PBMCs. The V gene is TRBV29-1, the J gene TRBJ1-2; 9 bases match TRBD1. The receptor comes from a human donor with multiple sclerosis. CDR3 bases: TGCAGCGCTCGAACAGGGGGCCCTGGCTATGGCTACACCTTC. This gives the protein CSARTGGPGYGYTF.